These 28 T cell receptor beta chains originate from one sample sequenced in a study of T cells in Graves' hyperthyroidism and ophthalmopathy. RNA transcripts provided the source from which TCR beta CDR3 regions were amplified. TCR CDR3 underwent first-round RT-PCR with the HTBI primer set. TCRdb reanalysed the multiplex PCR reads using MiXCR and keeps one entry per CDR3 protein. In the table there are hundreds of thousands of distinct CDR3 sequences, approximately 15% of which are singletons. The sequenced sample consisted of blood. These receptors all come from a woman aged 60 to 75 with Graves' ophthalmopathy.

This clonotype appeared many times. This sequence joins TRBV2 and TRBJ1-4; weak D call: TRBD1 (6 bases). Germline-derived CDR1 and CDR2 are SNHLY and FYNNEI. Between the trimmed V and J ends, which lost 10 bases and 2 bases, there was a span of 11 bases. This CDR3 contains 13 residues. The DNA of the CDR3 is TGTGCCACCAACAGGGATACTAATGAAAAACTGTTTTTT. Its protein product is CATNRDTNEKLFF.

This chain joins TRBV28 and TRBJ2-1; TRBD2 agrees at 7 bases. V lost 6 bases and J lost 0; bases outside the gene matches: 14. The CDR3 has 18 residues. Looked up from germline, CDR1 is MDHEN and CDR2 is SYDVKM. Here the CDR3 reads CASRPGLVSFSSYNEQFF. Written as DNA, the CDR3 is TGTGCCAGCAGGCCCGGACTAGTCTCCTTTAGCTCCTACAATGAGCAGTTCTTC.

A few counts support this clonotype. The V gene is TRBV5-1, the J gene TRBJ2-5, with 8 bases lining up with TRBD1. The germline CDR1 and CDR2 sequences are SGHRS and YFSETQ. With 4 bases clipped from V and 1 base from J, the junction kept 6 bases outside the gene matches. This CDR3 is built from 15 residues. CDR3 coding DNA: TGCGCCAGCAGCCCGCGACAGGGGACCCAAGAGACCCAGTACTTC. As protein: CASSPRQGTQETQYF.

This clonotype has only a few counts. This chain's CDR3 is CASRQGAGNEQFF. DNA of the CDR3: TGTGCCAGCAGACAGGGGGCAGGAAATGAGCAGTTCTTC. V gene TRBV6-1 combines with J gene TRBJ2-1; 9 positions match TRBD1. Germline lookup yields CDR1 MNHNS and CDR2 SASEGT. Trimming removed 6 bases from V and 7 bases from J; junction bases left unmatched: 4. The CDR3 runs 13 residues.

Remarks on this clonotype: A read error may explain this, as a much larger clone is one base away. The V call is TRBV6-1, the J call TRBJ2-5; D call uncertain. CDR1 MNHNS and CDR2 SASEGT come from the germline V gene. CDR3 length equals 10 residues. V lost 0 bases, J lost 9 bases, and 2 bases lay in between. The CDR3 nucleotides read TGTGCCAGCAGTGAAGCGGCCCAGTACTTC. Its translation is CASSEAAQYF.

This clonotype was seen at least ten times. The V call is TRBV7-2, the J call TRBJ1-5; no reliable D call. The V and J ends lost 3 bases and 3 bases respectively, with 9 bases between them. Germline assignment: CDR1 SGHTA and CDR2 FQGNSA. The CDR3 spans 14 residues. DNA for the CDR3: TGTGCCAGCAGCTTTTCTGGTTTCAATCAGCCCCAGCATTTT. Translated: CASSFSGFNQPQHF.

This clonotype has only a few counts. The chain employs TRBV6-1 and TRBJ1-5; D is unresolved. Germline loops: CDR1 MNHNS, CDR2 SASEGT. The CDR3 has 18 residues. The V gene lost 7 bases and the J gene lost 0 bases, with 22 bases spanning the gap. Here the CDR3 reads CASKKFAMIVNSNQPQHF. Here the CDR3 DNA reads TGTGCCAGCAAGAAGTTTGCGATGATTGTGAATAGCAATCAGCCCCAGCATTTT.

This clonotype has a count of ten or more. J is TRBJ1-4 and V is TRBV7-2, with D possibly matching TRBD1 (5 bases). With 3 bases removed from V and 8 bases from J, the gap between germline ends came to 19 bases. This CDR3 has 16 residues. CDR1 is SGHTA, CDR2 FQGNSA, per germline. The CDR3 nucleotides read TGTGCCAGCAGCTTCCGCCGGGGGATGGTATCGGAAAAACTGTTTTTT. Residues: CASSFRRGMVSEKLFF.

This chain uses TRBV6-2 or TRBV6-3 with TRBJ2-4; D may be TRBD1 or TRBD2 (5 bases each). The CDR3 consists of 13 residues. Trimming left V 0 bases short and J 12 bases short, with 12 bases between. CDR1 and CDR2 (germline): MNHEY, SVGEGT. CDR3 in amino acids: CASSYSRGLDQYF. CDR3 DNA: TGTGCCAGCAGTTACTCGAGGGGCTTGGATCAGTACTTC.

There are a few counts of this clonotype. The V and J genes are TRBV3-1 and TRBJ1-2; 7 nucleotides agree with TRBD1. Germline values: CDR1 LGHDT, CDR2 YNNKEL (reference sequence). V lost 3 bases, J lost 5 bases, and 12 bases stayed unmatched. The CDR3 consists of 16 residues. The CDR3: CASSQARQGGAYGYTF. CDR3 DNA: TGTGCCAGCAGCCAGGCAAGACAGGGAGGGGCTTATGGCTACACCTTC.

The chain is built from TRBV4-3 and TRBJ1-3; D remains ambiguous. The length of the CDR3 is 15 residues. Trimming removed 4 bases at V and 3 bases at J, with 13 bases between. CDR1 and CDR2 (germline): LGHNA, YSLEER. CDR3: CASSPLPGGGNTIYF. CDR3 DNA: TGCGCCAGCAGCCCGCTCCCAGGAGGTGGAAACACCATATATTTT.

There are many counts of this clonotype. V gene TRBV30 combines with J gene TRBJ1-4; D gene ambiguous. Trimming pared 4 bases from V and 0 bases from J, leaving 9 bases between. Germline CDR1 GTSNPN, CDR2 SVGIG (reference sequence). The CDR3 has 14 residues. The CDR3 region is CAWTPQATNEKLFF. Written as DNA, the CDR3 is TGTGCCTGGACACCCCAGGCAACTAATGAAAAACTGTTTTTT.

This chain links TRBV5-6 with TRBJ1-2, with 8 bases that match TRBD1. Unmatched junction bases numbered 3, after V lost 2 bases and J lost 3 bases. The CDR3 extends over 14 amino acids. CDR1 and CDR2 (germline): SGHDT, YYEEEE. This CDR3 reads CASSFRGPDYGYTF. Here the CDR3 DNA reads TGTGCCAGCAGCTTCAGGGGGCCTGACTATGGCTACACCTTC.

This clonotype was counted at least ten times. V gene TRBV6-5 combines with J gene TRBJ2-3; D ambiguous. Per the germline V gene, CDR1 is MNHEY and CDR2 is SVGAGI. The CDR3 is made up of 13 amino acids. Trimming pared 2 bases from V and 2 bases from J, leaving 5 bases between. This CDR3 is CASSYTPTDTQYF. The CDR3 DNA sequence: TGTGCCAGCAGTTACACCCCCACAGATACGCAGTATTTT.

This clonotype was detected only a few times. The chain combines TRBV10-3 with TRBJ1-3; unclear D gene. Trimming pared 6 bases from V and 1 base from J, leaving 13 bases between. There are 15 residues in the CDR3. CDR1 ENHRY and CDR2 SYGVKD come from the germline V gene. The CDR3 DNA reads TGTGCCATCAGGGCAGTAACAAGGTCTGGAAACACCATATATTTT. It translates to CAIRAVTRSGNTIYF.

This clonotype was seen repeatedly, ten times or more. The rearrangement links TRBV7-6 to TRBJ2-7; TRBD1 might be the D (5 bases). Trimming left V 3 bases short and J 6 bases short, with 15 bases between. CDR1 SGHVS and CDR2 FNYEAQ come from the germline V gene. The CDR3 is 14 amino acids. CDR3 residues: CASSLIQGISEQYF. CDR3 bases: TGTGCCAGCAGCTTGATCCAGGGAATTTCCGAGCAGTACTTC.

Many counts were recorded for this clonotype. V usage is TRBV5-6 and J usage is TRBJ2-7; 12 positions match TRBD1. This CDR3 contains 15 residues. CDR1 SGHDT and CDR2 YYEEEE come from the germline V gene. J lost 7 bases, V lost 4 bases, and 9 bases had no gene match. For the CDR3, the DNA is TGTGCCAGCAGCCCGCCGGGACAGGGGGCTGAGGAGCAGTACTTC. Protein product: CASSPPGQGAEEQYF. The variable domain in full, completed from reference TRBV5-6 and TRBJ2-7, reads DAGVTQSPTHLIKTRGQQVTLRCSPKSGHDTVSWYQQALGQGPQFIFQYYEEEERQRGNFPDRFSGHQFPNYSSELNVNALLLGDSALYLCASSPPGQGAEEQYFGPGTRLTVT.

This clonotype was seen many times. V gene TRBV12-3 or TRBV12-4 combines with J gene TRBJ1-1, with D maybe TRBD1 (5 bases). CDR3 length: 14 amino acids. Trimming shortened V by 1 base and J by 6 bases, and 12 bases separated the two germline ends. CDR3 coding DNA: TGTGCCAGCAGTTTAGAGGGGTTGTTCGCTGAAGCTTTCTTT. This sequence encodes CASSLEGLFAEAFF.

As regards this clonotype: One end of the junction is discordant with germline, which a read error may explain. J is TRBJ1-2 and V is TRBV14; D unresolved. CDR1 is SGHDN, CDR2 FVKESK, per germline. CDR3 length equals 13 residues. The CDR3 here is CVSSQATTYGYTF. CDR3 DNA sequence: TGTGTCAGCAGCCAAGCAACTACCTATGGCTACACCTTC.

This clonotype was seen repeatedly, ten times or more. This chain links TRBV12-3 or TRBV12-4 with TRBJ1-2, with D tentatively TRBD1 (5 bases). The CDR3 sequence is 15 residues long. Trimming removed 5 bases at V and 4 bases at J, with 17 bases between. Here the CDR3 DNA reads TGTGCCAGCAGTCCCCGGGACGTGACACCCTATGGCTACACCTTC. It yields the protein CASSPRDVTPYGYTF.

Only a few counts were recorded for this clonotype. This chain connects TRBV20-1 to TRBJ2-3, with 10 bases aligning to TRBD2. Germline CDR1 reads DFQATT; CDR2 reads SNEGSKA (reference sequence). The CDR3 runs to 16 residues. V was clipped by 6 bases and J by 5 bases; unmatched bases: 14. The CDR3 here is CSAIAGSGRSVDTQYF. DNA of the CDR3: TGCAGTGCAATAGCAGGTAGCGGGAGGTCTGTAGATACGCAGTATTTT.

Turning to this clonotype: The junction differs from germline at one of its ends, possibly a read error. V usage is TRBV7-8 and J usage is TRBJ1-2; 7 bases line up with TRBD1. From germline, CDR1 is SGHVS and CDR2 FQNEAQ. The length of the CDR3 is 14 residues. The CDR3 DNA reads TGTGCCAACAGCCTGGGTGACAGGGCTTATGGCTACACCTTC. Protein sequence: CANSLGDRAYGYTF.

A note on this clonotype: A much larger clonotype is one base distant, so this may be a read error. The rearrangement links TRBV11-2 to TRBJ1-4, with 8 bases aligning to TRBD1. Trimming removed 5 bases from V and 7 bases from J; junction bases left unmatched: 9. Germline CDR1 is SGHAT and CDR2 is FQNNGV. The CDR3 is 15 residues long. The CDR3 loop is CASSDPGQACEKLFF. In DNA form, the CDR3 reads TGTGCCAGCAGCGACCCGGGACAGGCTTGTGAAAAACTGTTTTTT.

The CDR3 DNA is TGTGCCAGTAGTTTAAGGACCCAAGCAACTAATGAAAAACTGTTTTTT. Translation gives CASSLRTQATNEKLFF. The gene calls are TRBV19 and TRBJ1-4; D is unclear. Deletions cut 5 bases from V and 0 bases from J, with 13 bases between. CDR3 size: 16 residues. Germline V gene data show CDR1 as LNHDA and CDR2 as SQIVND (reference sequence).

V and J are TRBV29-1 and TRBJ1-5; D unresolved. The CDR3 totals 13 residues. Germline CDR1 reads SQVTM; CDR2 reads ANQGSEA. V gave up 4 bases and J gave up 1 base, with 8 bases separating them. CDR3 nucleotide sequence: TGCAGCGTTGCTGGAGTGAGCAATCAGCCCCAGCATTTT. The encoded protein is CSVAGVSNQPQHF. The complete variable domain, with remaining parts taken from reference TRBV29-1 and TRBJ1-5, reads SAVISQKPSRDICQRGTSLTIQCQVDSQVTMMFWYRQQPGQSLTLIATANQGSEATYESGFVIDKFPISRPNLTFSTLTVSNMSPEDSSIYLCSVAGVSNQPQHFGDGTRLSIL.

Concerning this clonotype: This may stem from a read error, because a much larger clone lies one nucleotide away. CDR3 in DNA: TGCACCAGCAGCTTGATAGAGAACACTGAAGCTTTCTTT. As protein: CTSSLIENTEAFF. The V and J genes are TRBV5-1 and TRBJ1-1; D not resolved. Germline lookup yields CDR1 SGHRS and CDR2 YFSETQ. The CDR3 is 13 amino acids.

This clonotype was recorded at least ten times. V is TRBV12-3 or TRBV12-4 and J is TRBJ2-3, with 14 bases lining up with TRBD2. The CDR3 has 17 residues. J was trimmed by 9 bases and V by 0 bases; bases with no gene match: 8. The CDR3 DNA reads TGTGCCAGCAGTTTAGCGGGGACTAGCGGGAGTACAGGCACGCAGTATTTT. The encoded protein is CASSLAGTSGSTGTQYF.

This clonotype has just one count. This may be a read error, as it is one base from a much larger clone. The rearrangement uses TRBV7-2 and TRBJ2-7, with 7 bases identical to TRBD2. Trimming cost V 8 bases and J 6 bases; bases outside gene matches: 16. Germline CDR1 is SGHTA and CDR2 is FQGNSA. The CDR3 is 15 residues long. The CDR3 sequence: CASGSSSGIGTEQYF. In DNA form, the CDR3 reads TGTGCCAGCGGTTCAAGCAGCGGGATCGGGACCGAGCAGTACTTC.